One sample yielded the 3 T cell receptor beta chains listed below, sequenced in a study of identical twins. From the 5' RACE reads, TCRdb called clonotypes with MiXCR, one entry per CDR3 protein. The top ten clones hold under 2% of a sample with nearly 900,000 distinct CDR3 sequences, 9% to 15% of them seen once. The sample was also linked to a second study, of yellow fever vaccine responses in identical twins.

Sequencing was carried out using PBMCs. The receptors here all came from a young woman in good health.

This clonotype was recorded a few times. V is TRBV11-2 and J is TRBJ2-7; the D gene is possibly TRBD1 (5 bases). CDR1 SGHAT and CDR2 FQNNGV come from the germline V gene. This CDR3 is 16 amino acids long. V lost 2 bases, J lost 3 bases, and 17 bases lay in between. CDR3 in amino acids: CASSLIIHQGYYEQYF. CDR3 DNA sequence: TGTGCCAGCAGCTTAATAATCCACCAGGGATACTACGAGCAGTACTTC.

The rearrangement links TRBV4-1 to TRBJ1-2; no reliable D call. Germline values: CDR1 MGHRA, CDR2 YSYEKL. The V gene lost 0 bases and the J gene lost 4 bases, with 12 bases spanning the gap. The length of the CDR3 is 15 residues. Written as DNA, the CDR3 is TGCGCCAGCAGCCAAGATCGCGCAGAGTTCTATGGCTACACCTTC. It yields the protein CASSQDRAEFYGYTF.

CDR3 DNA sequence: TGTGCCAGCAGCCAACTACTAGCGGGGAACACCGGGGAGCTGTTTTTT. It encodes CASSQLLAGNTGELFF. The V and J genes are TRBV3-1 and TRBJ2-2; the match to TRBD2 covers 9 bases. Germline V gene lookup returns CDR1 LGHDT and CDR2 YNNKEL (reference sequence). There are 16 residues in the CDR3. V shed 2 bases, J shed 1 base, and the junction held 2 bases outside the gene matches.